These 20 T cell receptor beta chains came from one sample sequenced in a study of early T cells in non-severe SARS-CoV-2 infection. TCRdb redid the calling of the 5' RACE reads with MiXCR, one entry per CDR3 protein. The sample holds some 30,000 distinct CDR3 sequences, approximately 5.3% seen once. The sample taken for sequencing was whole blood. These receptors came from an adult who was a healthcare worker with PCR-confirmed SARS-CoV-2 infection or an uninfected control (not recorded which).

This clonotype was recorded at least ten times. The chain joins TRBV5-1 to TRBJ2-2, with TRBD1 matching 8 bases. The V gene end was trimmed by 3 bases and the J gene end by 4 bases; junction bases not matched to a gene: 5. This CDR3 has 15 residues. Per the germline V gene, CDR1 is SGHRS and CDR2 is YFSETQ. CDR3: CASSSDRVLTGELFF. The CDR3 nucleotides are TGCGCCAGCAGCTCGGACAGGGTTCTCACCGGGGAGCTGTTTTTT.

In this sample, this clonotype turned up many times. The DNA for the CDR3 is TGTGCCAGCAGCTTATTTCGCACCGGGGAGCTGTTTTTT. Translated: CASSLFRTGELFF. The chain joins TRBV11-2 to TRBJ2-2; no firm D call. The CDR3 loop spans 13 amino acids. V was pared by 2 bases and J by 4 bases, with 5 bases between. Germline V gives CDR1 SGHAT, CDR2 FQNNGV.

This clonotype was seen many times. The rearrangement uses TRBV6-1 and TRBJ1-1, with 7 nucleotides matching TRBD1. The J segment lost 0 bases and the V segment lost 10 bases, leaving 5 bases of the junction unmatched. This CDR3 region has 13 residues. Germline CDR1 reads MNHNS; CDR2 reads SASEGT. The DNA for the CDR3 is TGTGCCATTACCCAGGGGGTGAACACTGAAGCTTTCTTT. It yields the protein CAITQGVNTEAFF.

This clonotype was picked up many times. CDR3 residues: CASTAEVRFNYGYTF. As DNA, the CDR3 is TGTGCCAGCACCGCCGAGGTCCGGTTTAACTATGGCTACACCTTC. The gene calls are TRBV6-7 and TRBJ1-2, with D unclear. TRBV6-7 belongs to the ORF category, with a function that is uncertain. This CDR3 is 15 amino acids long. The V end was cut by 7 bases, the J end by 1 base, with 16 bases between.

This clonotype was seen at least ten times. This chain links TRBV12-3 or TRBV12-4 with TRBJ2-1, with 10 positions matching TRBD2. The CDR3 contains 15 residues. Trimming took 6 bases from V and 2 from J; bases not matched to a gene: 4. The CDR3 loop reads CASRASGGPYNEQFF. The CDR3 DNA reads TGTGCCAGCAGGGCTAGCGGGGGCCCCTACAATGAGCAGTTCTTC.

This clonotype has a count of ten or more. The chain employs TRBV11-2 and TRBJ2-1; 9 bases line up with TRBD2. V lost 5 bases and J lost 4; bases outside the gene matches: 6. The CDR3 is 15 amino acids. Germline V gene data show CDR1 as SGHAT and CDR2 as FQNNGV. The CDR3: CASSLRLAEYNEQFF. Written as DNA, the CDR3 is TGTGCCAGCAGCCTCCGACTAGCGGAATACAATGAGCAGTTCTTC.

This clonotype was seen at least ten times. This chain links TRBV11-2 with TRBJ2-7, with a weak D call TRBD1 (6 bases). The V end was cut by 5 bases, the J end by 2 bases, with 19 bases between. The CDR3 is made up of 16 amino acids. Germline CDR1 SGHAT, CDR2 FQNNGV. The CDR3 region has the DNA TGTGCCAGCAGCCCCTCGAGCCGAACAGGGCCCTACGAGCAGTACTTC. Amino acid sequence: CASSPSSRTGPYEQYF.

As regards this clonotype: A much larger clone lies one base from this, so it may be a read error. This sequence joins TRBV11-2 and TRBJ1-6; 7 bases line up with TRBD1. Germline values: CDR1 SGHAT, CDR2 FQNNGV. The length of the CDR3 is 17 residues. The CDR3 region is CASRLGQRSSYNSSLHF. CDR3 coding DNA: TGTGCCAGCAGATTGGGACAGCGGAGCTCCTATAATTCATCCCTCCACTTT. The variable domain in full, with the rest retrieved from reference TRBV11-2 and TRBJ1-6, is EAGVAQSPRYKIIEKRQSVAFWCNPISGHATLYWYQQILGQGPKLLIQFQNNGVVDDSQLPKDRFSAERLKGVDSTLKIQPAKLEDSAVYLCASRLGQRSSYNSSLHFGNGTRLTVT.

This clonotype was seen only a few times. This chain connects TRBV5-4 to TRBJ2-7; 7 nucleotides match TRBD1. V trimming: 4 bases; J trimming: 0 bases; junction bases outside the gene matches: 4. From germline, CDR1 is SGHNT and CDR2 YYREEE (reference sequence). This CDR3 has 14 amino acids. DNA for the CDR3: TGTGCCAGCAGCCCACAGGGGCCCTCCTACGAGCAGTACTTC. Translating it yields CASSPQGPSYEQYF.

The chain carries TRBV20-1 and TRBJ1-1; no definite D call. The CDR3 is 13 amino acids. Germline CDR1 DFQATT, CDR2 SNEGSKA (reference sequence). V lost 6 bases and J 3 bases, leaving 14 bases between the germline ends. In DNA, the CDR3 is TGCAGTGCCCCGGCCCCGCGGGACACTGAAGCTTTCTTT. The encoded protein is CSAPAPRDTEAFF.

This rearrangement joins TRBV28 to TRBJ1-1, with D unclear. Germline V gene lookup returns CDR1 MDHEN and CDR2 SYDVKM. The CDR3 contains 12 residues. Between the trimmed V and J ends, which lost 3 bases and 4 bases, there was a span of 6 bases. CDR3 DNA sequence: TGTGCCAGCAGTTTGGGGTTCACTGAAGCTTTCTTT. The encoded protein is CASSLGFTEAFF.

This clonotype showed up many times. The chain links TRBV29-1 to TRBJ2-7; TRBD1 aligns across 9 bases. Germline V lookup: CDR1 SQVTM, CDR2 ANQGSEA. V shed 7 bases and J 9 bases; nucleotides not matched to a gene: 16. The CDR3 is 14 residues long. CDR3 nucleotides: TGCAGCGCCGGGCGGGACAGGGTCGGAGGGGGGCAGTACTTC. It is translated as CSAGRDRVGGGQYF.

The rearrangement links TRBV7-2 to TRBJ2-5; D is unresolved. Germline CDR1 is SGHTA and CDR2 is FQGNSA. The CDR3 spans 13 residues. With 1 base removed from V and 4 bases from J, the gap between germline ends came to 7 bases. The CDR3 sequence: CASSLEMVETQYF. CDR3 in DNA: TGTGCCAGCAGCTTAGAAATGGTAGAGACCCAGTACTTC.

The CDR3 here is CASSPGHPHEQYF. CDR3 DNA: TGTGCCAGCAGCCCTGGCCACCCTCACGAGCAGTACTTC. This sequence joins TRBV14 and TRBJ2-7; D remains unclear. CDR3 length equals 13 residues. V was pared by 4 bases and J by 5 bases, with 12 bases between. CDR1 is SGHDN, CDR2 FVKESK, per germline.

This clonotype showed up many times. V usage is TRBV6-1 and J usage is TRBJ2-3, with 8 bases matching TRBD2. V lost 1 base to trimming and J lost 4 bases; unmatched junction nucleotides: 4. The CDR3 is 15 amino acids. Looked up from germline, CDR1 is MNHNS and CDR2 is SASEGT. In nucleotides, the CDR3 is TGTGCCAGCAGTGAAGTGGCGGGGGGCGCAGATACGCAGTATTTT. It yields the protein CASSEVAGGADTQYF.

This clonotype has at least ten counts. The V call is TRBV29-1, the J call TRBJ1-1; tentative D call: TRBD1 (6 bases). Germline loops: CDR1 SQVTM, CDR2 ANQGSEA. V was cut by 3 bases and J by 0 bases, with 8 bases left in between. The CDR3 length is 13 residues. This CDR3 reads CSVDDRMNTEAFF. The CDR3 DNA reads TGCAGCGTTGATGACAGGATGAACACTGAAGCTTTCTTT.

This clonotype was counted many times. This chain connects TRBV27 to TRBJ1-2; D ambiguous. Trimming left V 6 bases short and J 6 bases short, with 11 bases between. This CDR3 has 12 amino acids. CDR1 and CDR2 from the germline V gene are MNHEY and SMNVEV (reference sequence). The CDR3 DNA sequence: TGTGCCAGCAGGGGTTGGAGTGATGGCTACACCTTC. It is translated as CASRGWSDGYTF.

This clonotype came up many times. A read error may produce the germline difference seen at one junction end. V gene TRBV12-3 or TRBV12-4 combines with J gene TRBJ2-1; tentative D call: TRBD2 (6 bases). The CDR3 runs 11 residues. The DNA for the CDR3 is TGTGCCAGCAGTACGGGCGCGGGGAGGATCTTC. The encoded protein is CASSTGAGRIF.

In its sample, this clonotype was seen many times. The chain is built from TRBV19 and TRBJ1-4, with 7 bases lining up with TRBD1. The CDR3 loop spans 18 amino acids. V was clipped by 4 bases and J by 0 bases; unmatched bases: 11. Germline V gene data show CDR1 as LNHDA and CDR2 as SQIVND (reference sequence). CDR3 in amino acids: CASSTKTGTAATNEKLFF. DNA for the CDR3: TGTGCCAGTAGTACTAAAACCGGGACAGCAGCAACTAATGAAAAACTGTTTTTT.

This clonotype was seen more than once but under ten times. The gene calls are TRBV4-1 and TRBJ1-6; TRBD1 might be the D (6 bases). This CDR3 spans 14 amino acids. V shed 1 base and J shed 11 bases, with 12 bases lying between them. Per germline, CDR1 MGHRA and CDR2 YSYEKL. This CDR3 reads CASSQVQGTTPLHF. The DNA for the CDR3 is TGCGCCAGCAGCCAAGTTCAGGGGACTACACCCCTCCACTTT.